Shown below are 8 T cell receptor beta chains from a single sample sequenced in a study of response to subunit inactivated influenza vaccine. TCRdb re-called the RT-PCR reads through MiXCR, storing one row per CDR3 protein. This table holds fewer than 700,000 distinct CDR3 sequences, approximately 12% found once. Source: PBMCs from blood, taken roughly 6 weeks after vaccination. These receptors were collected from a man aged 50 to 60 who received an inactivated influenza vaccine.

V and J are TRBV29-1 and TRBJ1-5, with a tentative D call TRBD1 (5 bases). This CDR3 region has 13 residues. Germline CDR1 reads SQVTM; CDR2 reads ANQGSEA. V dropped 4 bases and J dropped 3 bases, with 10 bases sitting between them. The CDR3 DNA follows: TGCAGCGTTGCCGGGGGGGTCAATCAGCCCCAGCATTTT. Translating gives CSVAGGVNQPQHF. Together with reference TRBV29-1 and TRBJ1-5, the CDR3 gives the full variable domain: SAVISQKPSRDICQRGTSLTIQCQVDSQVTMMFWYRQQPGQSLTLIATANQGSEATYESGFVIDKFPISRPNLTFSTLTVSNMSPEDSSIYLCSVAGGVNQPQHFGDGTRLSIL.

This clonotype was recorded at least ten times. The chain employs TRBV27 and TRBJ2-1; 13 bases are shared with TRBD2. The germline gives CDR1 MNHEY, CDR2 SMNVEV (reference sequence). CDR3 length: 16 residues. V shed 5 bases and J 1 base; nucleotides not matched to a gene: 2. As DNA, the CDR3 is TGTGCCAGCAGTACGGGACTAGCGGGGTCCTACAATGAGCAGTTCTTC. Amino acid sequence: CASSTGLAGSYNEQFF.

The rearrangement uses TRBV6-5 and TRBJ2-3; no clear D gene. Looked up from germline, CDR1 is MNHEY and CDR2 is SVGAGI. The CDR3 length is 17 residues. Trimming shortened V by 4 bases and J by 0 bases, and 17 bases separated the two germline ends. The CDR3 region is CASSSLPRPFSTDTQYF. The CDR3 DNA reads as TGTGCCAGCAGTTCCCTCCCACGGCCTTTTAGCACAGATACGCAGTATTTT.

The chain recombines TRBV5-5 with TRBJ2-7; TRBD2 matches 10 bases. The J segment lost 3 bases and the V segment lost 2 bases, leaving 11 bases of the junction unmatched. Germline values: CDR1 SGHKS, CDR2 YYEKEE (reference sequence). The length of the CDR3 is 17 residues. The CDR3 DNA follows: TGTGCCAGCAGCTTTGTTGCTAGCGGGAGAATTAACTACGAGCAGTACTTC. Its translation is CASSFVASGRINYEQYF.

The V call is TRBV20-1, the J call TRBJ1-2; maybe TRBD1 (6 bases). With 3 bases removed from V and 0 bases from J, the gap between germline ends came to 14 bases. CDR1 is DFQATT and CDR2 is SNEGSKA in the germline V gene (reference sequence). The CDR3 totals 15 residues. The CDR3 DNA follows: TGCAGTGCTAGCGGTGGACAGCCGGCTAACTATGGCTACACCTTC. Its translation is CSASGGQPANYGYTF.

Comment on this clonotype: Being one base from a much bigger clone, this may be a read error. The rearrangement joins TRBV9 to TRBJ1-5, with 7 bases identical to TRBD1. This CDR3 has 15 amino acids. CDR1 is SGDLS, CDR2 YYNGEE, per germline. DNA for the CDR3: TGTGCCAGCCGCGTAGGGGTGGGACAGAATCAGCCCCAGCATTTT. The encoded protein is CASRVGVGQNQPQHF.

The rearrangement uses TRBV20-1 and TRBJ1-2; D gene ambiguous. Trimming cost V 0 bases and J 4 bases, with 15 bases left between them. The CDR3 length is 15 residues. Germline assignment: CDR1 DFQATT and CDR2 SNEGSKA (reference sequence). The CDR3 spells CSAREVGVETYGYTF. In DNA form, the CDR3 reads TGCAGTGCTAGAGAAGTAGGTGTAGAGACCTATGGCTACACCTTC.

This clonotype was seen ten or more times. The chain combines TRBV7-9 with TRBJ1-1; D remains unclear. Looked up from germline, CDR1 is SEHNR and CDR2 is FQNEAQ (reference sequence). V was clipped by 4 bases and J by 1 base, with 7 bases between them. The CDR3 contains 13 residues. CDR3 region: CASSSGENTEAFF. DNA for the CDR3: TGTGCCAGCAGCTCCGGAGAGAACACTGAAGCTTTCTTT.